This TCR beta chain was identified in a study of OX40 agonist ivuxolimab in advanced cancers. Some clones are missing from TCRdb's copy, which holds only in-frame ones; the method was immunoSEQ multiplex PCR. The sample comprises 65,000 to 95,000 clones, roughly 87% of which are singletons, and less than 0.2% rests with the top ten. Study-wide results and caveats: Compared with CD4+, CD8+ T cells on average had more expanded clones.

Regarding this clone: Its antigen remains unknown.

In germline, CDR1 is LNHDA, CDR2 SQIVND (reference sequence). The CDR3 sequence is 13 residues long. The trim removed 6 bases at V and 6 bases at J, leaving 3 bases unmatched. This receptor was identified in an adult with an advanced solid tumor such as melanoma, head and neck, liver or kidney cancer. The input for sequencing was CD4+ or CD8+ T cells sorted from blood, taken in a trial of the OX40 agonist ivuxolimab. The chain joins TRBV19 to TRBJ1-5; 9 nucleotides match TRBD1. This CDR3 reads CASSKQGAQPQHF. CDR3 coding DNA: TGTGCCAGTAGCAAACAGGGGGCTCAGCCCCAGCATTTT.